One sample yielded the 23 T cell receptor beta chains listed below, sequenced in a study of blood T cell repertoires in COVID-19. The repertoire was sequenced with immunoSEQ multiplex PCR; TCRdb's copy has only in-frame clones and lacks some. Of 95,000 to 100,000 clones detected, almost 95% appear once; the ten largest clones hold 5% to 6%. The sample taken for sequencing was peripheral blood. The receptors here all came from a man between 50 and 59 years old with active COVID-19.

J is TRBJ1-2 and V is TRBV6-1; D is unresolved. Germline assignment: CDR1 MNHNS and CDR2 SASEGT. The CDR3 has 13 residues. Trimming removed 2 bases at V and 8 bases at J, with 12 bases between. CDR3 sequence (DNA): TGTGCCAGCAGTGAATGGAAGGGAGTAGGCTACACCTTC. It is translated as CASSEWKGVGYTF.

The sample holds one count of this clone. This chain uses TRBV2 with TRBJ2-2; 8 positions agree with TRBD1. V shed 5 bases, J shed 3 bases, and the junction held 5 bases outside the gene matches. The CDR3 contains 15 residues. Germline V CDR1 and CDR2: SNHLY, FYNNEI. Here the CDR3 reads CASSKTDRDTGELFF. CDR3 nucleotides: TGTGCCAGCAGTAAGACGGACAGGGACACCGGGGAGCTGTTTTTT.

The chain combines TRBV11-2 with TRBJ2-7, with TRBD1 as a possible D gene (5 bases). CDR1 SGHAT and CDR2 FQNNGV come from the germline V gene. V was cut by 2 bases and J by 4 bases, with 15 bases left in between. The CDR3 runs to 15 residues. The CDR3: CASSLLQGGGYEQYF. The CDR3 DNA is TGTGCCAGCAGCTTACTTCAGGGCGGCGGATACGAGCAGTACTTC.

This chain links TRBV2 with TRBJ2-7, with TRBD2 matching 9 bases. Trimming removed 6 bases from V and 0 bases from J; junction bases left unmatched: 6. In germline, CDR1 is SNHLY, CDR2 FYNNEI. The CDR3 covers 15 residues. For the CDR3, the DNA is TGTGCCAGCAGGGCGCGGGAGGGGAGCTCCTACGAGCAGTACTTC. Translating it yields CASRAREGSSYEQYF.

The chain combines TRBV29-1 with TRBJ2-1; D gene unclear. The CDR3 totals 12 residues. CDR1 SQVTM and CDR2 ANQGSEA come from the germline V gene. The germline V and J ends were trimmed by 4 bases and 12 bases, with 16 bases remaining between them. Here the CDR3 reads CSVVSSEESQFF. The CDR3 DNA reads as TGCAGCGTTGTAAGCAGCGAGGAATCGCAGTTCTTC.

The chain couples TRBV9 to TRBJ2-1, with no clear D. Trimming pared 4 bases from V and 4 bases from J, leaving 15 bases between. CDR1 and CDR2 (germline): SGDLS, YYNGEE. The CDR3 loop spans 15 amino acids. Here the CDR3 reads CASSPSETTYNEQFF. CDR3 bases: TGTGCCAGCAGCCCCAGCGAGACCACATACAATGAGCAGTTCTTC.

In its sample, this clone was seen a few times. The chain recombines TRBV19 with TRBJ1-5, with unresolved D. Per germline, CDR1 LNHDA and CDR2 SQIVND (reference sequence). The CDR3 totals 14 residues. V shed 7 bases and J shed 1 base, with 11 bases lying between them. The CDR3 bases are TGTGCCAGTAATGGGCAGATGAGCAATCAGCCCCAGCATTTT. This sequence encodes CASNGQMSNQPQHF.

This sequence joins TRBV4-1 and TRBJ1-6; unclear D gene. This CDR3 has 14 amino acids. CDR1 and CDR2 from the germline V gene are MGHRA and YSYEKL. The ends were cut back, 1 base at V and 9 bases at J, with 10 bases in the middle. CDR3 protein: CASSQVGVRSPLHF. Here the CDR3 DNA reads TGCGCCAGCAGCCAAGTCGGGGTTCGTTCACCCCTCCACTTT.

The J gene is TRBJ2-5, the V gene TRBV5-1; D possibly corresponds to TRBD2 (5 bases). Trimming removed 1 base at V and 5 bases at J, with 12 bases between. Germline values: CDR1 SGHRS, CDR2 YFSETQ. This CDR3 has 14 amino acids. The CDR3 sequence: CASSLLGNGETQYF. The CDR3 nucleotides are TGCGCCAGCAGCTTGCTCGGGAATGGTGAGACCCAGTACTTC.

The V and J genes are TRBV5-8 and TRBJ1-5; tentative D call: TRBD1 (6 bases). Germline assignment: CDR1 SGHTS and CDR2 YDEGEE. Trimming left V 1 base short and J 0 bases short, with 11 bases between. The CDR3 totals 16 residues. CDR3 nucleotide sequence: TGTGCCAGCAGCTTGTGGACAGCTTATAGCAATCAGCCCCAGCATTTT. It is translated as CASSLWTAYSNQPQHF. The full variable domain, completed using reference TRBV5-8 and TRBJ1-5, is EAGVTQSPTHLIKTRGQQATLRCSPISGHTSVYWYQQALGLGLQFLLWYDEGEERNRGNFPPRFSGRQFPNYSSELNVNALELEDSALYLCASSLWTAYSNQPQHFGDGTRLSIL.

This chain connects TRBV10-3 to TRBJ2-7; TRBD1 might be the D (5 bases). V lost 6 bases to trimming and J lost 3 bases, with 15 bases between them. Germline-derived CDR1 and CDR2 are ENHRY and SYGVKD. The CDR3 extends over 14 amino acids. The DNA of the CDR3 is TGTGCCATCAGGTCAGGGTCGCCTTACTACGAGCAGTACTTC. This codes for CAIRSGSPYYEQYF.

The chain recombines TRBV28 with TRBJ1-5, with D unresolved. Germline V gene data show CDR1 as MDHEN and CDR2 as SYDVKM. This CDR3 comprises 18 residues. V shed 7 bases and J shed 3 bases, with 25 bases lying between them. The CDR3 nucleotides read TGTGCCAGCATCTCCGGGTCATTCGGAGGAGCGGTCAATCAGCCCCAGCATTTT. Amino acids: CASISGSFGGAVNQPQHF. Using reference TRBV28 and TRBJ1-5 for the parts outside the CDR3, the full variable domain is DVKVTQSSRYLVKRTGEKVFLECVQDMDHENMFWYRQDPGLGLRLIYFSYDVKMKEKGDIPEGYSVSREKKERFSLILESASTNQTSMYLCASISGSFGGAVNQPQHFGDGTRLSIL.

CDR3 bases: TGTGCCAGCAGCCAAGGTAATAGCGGGTCCTACGAGCAGTACTTC. Its translation: CASSQGNSGSYEQYF. The V gene is TRBV4-2, the J gene TRBJ2-7, with TRBD2 matching over 7 bases. The CDR3 sequence is 15 residues long. Germline values: CDR1 LGHNA, CDR2 YNFKEQ. The ends lost 1 base at V and 1 base at J; junction bases unmatched: 4.

The chain carries TRBV28 and TRBJ1-4, with a weak D call TRBD1 (6 bases). Germline CDR1 reads MDHEN; CDR2 reads SYDVKM. The length of the CDR3 is 16 residues. V lost 4 bases and J 0 bases, leaving 12 bases between the germline ends. The CDR3 coding sequence is TGTGCCAGCAGTTACCCGGACAGTGCAACTAATGAAAAACTGTTTTTT. Its translation: CASSYPDSATNEKLFF.

In its sample, this clone was seen a few times. The V call is TRBV5-6, the J call TRBJ1-6; TRBD1 matches at 7 bases. Losses at the gene ends were 1 base for V and 7 bases for J; bases not matched to a gene: 8. The CDR3 sequence is 16 residues long. Germline V lookup: CDR1 SGHDT, CDR2 YYEEEE. This CDR3 is CASSLIQGDYNSPLHF. The CDR3 DNA reads as TGTGCCAGCAGCTTGATCCAGGGGGATTACAATTCACCCCTCCACTTT.

The rearrangement joins TRBV5-1 to TRBJ2-1; D might be TRBD1 (6 bases). The CDR3 length is 13 residues. The germline CDR1 and CDR2 sequences are SGHRS and YFSETQ. V lost 0 bases and J 7 bases, leaving 8 bases between the germline ends. The CDR3 nucleotides are TGCGCCAGCAGCTTGGGACAGGAGAATGAGCAGTTCTTC. Translation gives CASSLGQENEQFF. Based on the CDR3 plus reference TRBV5-1 and TRBJ2-1, the full variable domain is KAGVTQTPRYLIKTRGQQVTLSCSPISGHRSVSWYQQTPGQGLQFLFEYFSETQRNKGNFPGRFSGRQFSNSRSEMNVSTLELGDSALYLCASSLGQENEQFFGPGTRLTVL.

The V and J genes are TRBV5-1 and TRBJ2-1; TRBD2 agrees at 8 bases. The CDR3 extends over 15 amino acids. CDR1 is SGHRS, CDR2 YFSETQ, per germline. Losses at the gene ends were 4 bases for V and 5 bases for J; bases not matched to a gene: 8. The CDR3 DNA reads TGCGCCAGCAGCGAGGTTGTTAGCGGGAACAATGAGCAGTTCTTC. This translates into CASSEVVSGNNEQFF. Looking up the rest from reference TRBV5-1 and TRBJ2-1 gives the full variable domain: KAGVTQTPRYLIKTRGQQVTLSCSPISGHRSVSWYQQTPGQGLQFLFEYFSETQRNKGNFPGRFSGRQFSNSRSEMNVSTLELGDSALYLCASSEVVSGNNEQFFGPGTRLTVL.

This chain connects TRBV24-1 to TRBJ2-7, with TRBD1 as a possible D gene (5 bases). In germline, CDR1 is KGHDR, CDR2 SFDVKD. The CDR3 sequence is 14 residues long. Trimming shortened V by 5 bases and J by 0 bases, and 10 bases separated the two germline ends. The DNA of the CDR3 is TGTGCCACCAGTGGTGGTGACAGCTCCTACGAGCAGTACTTC. This translates into CATSGGDSSYEQYF.

This CDR3 reads CASSYGLRTDTQYF. For the CDR3, the DNA is TGTGCCAGCAGCTATGGGCTTCGCACAGATACGCAGTATTTT. The J gene is TRBJ2-3, the V gene TRBV28; unclear D gene. Germline V CDR1 and CDR2: MDHEN, SYDVKM. The CDR3 is made up of 14 amino acids. The V gene lost 6 bases and the J gene lost 1 base, with 11 bases spanning the gap.

This clone was detected only once. The V call is TRBV13, the J call TRBJ2-7, with 10 bases fitting TRBD2. J gave up 1 base and V 5 bases, and 14 bases lay outside the gene matches. Germline values: CDR1 PRHDT, CDR2 FYEKMQ (reference sequence). This CDR3 has 18 amino acids. The CDR3 is CASSLRDGGTSVSYEQYF. The CDR3 bases are TGTGCCAGCAGCCTCCGGGACGGGGGGACTAGCGTATCCTACGAGCAGTACTTC.

V usage is TRBV6-1 and J usage is TRBJ2-5; D ambiguous. This CDR3 has 14 residues. The ends were cut back, 1 base at V and 4 bases at J, with 10 bases in the middle. In germline, CDR1 is MNHNS, CDR2 SASEGT. As DNA, the CDR3 is TGTGCCAGCAGTGAAGGAACGGTTATAGAGACCCAGTACTTC. Translating gives CASSEGTVIETQYF.

The chain employs TRBV19 and TRBJ2-2; D gene unclear. Germline lookup yields CDR1 LNHDA and CDR2 SQIVND (reference sequence). The CDR3 contains 12 residues. Trimming removed 8 bases from V and 7 bases from J, with 11 bases in between. For the CDR3, the DNA is TGTGCCAGTCGGAGTGACGGCGGGGAGCTGTTTTTT. Translated, it gives CASRSDGGELFF.

This chain joins TRBV30 and TRBJ2-5, with a possible D match to TRBD2 (6 bases). The V and J ends lost 8 bases and 3 bases respectively, with 13 bases between them. The CDR3 extends over 12 amino acids. Germline values: CDR1 GTSNPN, CDR2 SVGIG (reference sequence). The CDR3 region is CAGGTGKETQYF. The CDR3 DNA reads as TGTGCCGGAGGGACGGGTAAAGAGACCCAGTACTTC. Complete variable domain (other parts from reference TRBV30 and TRBJ2-5): SQTIHQWPATLVQPVGSPLSLECTVEGTSNPNLYWYRQAAGRGLQLLFYSVGIGQISSEVPQNLSASRPQDRQFILSSKKLLLSDSGFYLCAGGTGKETQYFGPGTRLLVL.